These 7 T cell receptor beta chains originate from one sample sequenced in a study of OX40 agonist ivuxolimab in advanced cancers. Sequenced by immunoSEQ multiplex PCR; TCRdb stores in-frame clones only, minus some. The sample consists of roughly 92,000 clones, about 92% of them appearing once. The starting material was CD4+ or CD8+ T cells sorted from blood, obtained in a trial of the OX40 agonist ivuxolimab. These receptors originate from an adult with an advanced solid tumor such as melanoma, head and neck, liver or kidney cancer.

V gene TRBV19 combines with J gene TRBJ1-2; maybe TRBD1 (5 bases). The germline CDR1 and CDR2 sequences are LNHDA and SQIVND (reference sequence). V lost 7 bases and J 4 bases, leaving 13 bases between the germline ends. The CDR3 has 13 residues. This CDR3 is CASIRGFGYGYTF. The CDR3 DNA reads TGTGCCAGTATTCGGGGCTTCGGCTATGGCTACACCTTC.

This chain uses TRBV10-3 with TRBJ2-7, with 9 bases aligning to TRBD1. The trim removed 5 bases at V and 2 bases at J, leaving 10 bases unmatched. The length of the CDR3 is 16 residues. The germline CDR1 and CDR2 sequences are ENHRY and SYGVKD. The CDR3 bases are TGTGCCATCAGTACCGACTCGGGACAGGGTGCCTACGAGCAGTACTTC. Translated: CAISTDSGQGAYEQYF.

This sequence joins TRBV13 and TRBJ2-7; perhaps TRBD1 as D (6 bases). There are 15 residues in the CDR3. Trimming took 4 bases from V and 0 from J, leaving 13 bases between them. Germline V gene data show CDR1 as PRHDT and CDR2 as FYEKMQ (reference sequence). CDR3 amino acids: CASSSGRDNSYEQYF. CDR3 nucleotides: TGTGCCAGCAGCTCAGGCCGGGACAACTCCTACGAGCAGTACTTC.

The DNA of the CDR3 is TGTGCCAGCAGCTTAGGCCAGGGTCCCTACAATGAGCAGTTCTTC. Encoded protein: CASSLGQGPYNEQFF. The chain couples TRBV7-8 to TRBJ2-1, with a possible D match to TRBD1 (5 bases). The germline V and J ends were trimmed by 1 base and 2 bases, with 9 bases remaining between them. This CDR3 is 15 amino acids long. Germline CDR1 is SGHVS and CDR2 is FQNEAQ.

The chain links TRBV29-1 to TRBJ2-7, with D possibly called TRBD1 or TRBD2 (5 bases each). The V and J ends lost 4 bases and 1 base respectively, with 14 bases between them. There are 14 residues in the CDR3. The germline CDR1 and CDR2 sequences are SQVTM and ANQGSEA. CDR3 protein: CSVAGQDPSYEQYF. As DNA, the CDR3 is TGCAGCGTTGCGGGGCAGGATCCTTCCTACGAGCAGTACTTC.

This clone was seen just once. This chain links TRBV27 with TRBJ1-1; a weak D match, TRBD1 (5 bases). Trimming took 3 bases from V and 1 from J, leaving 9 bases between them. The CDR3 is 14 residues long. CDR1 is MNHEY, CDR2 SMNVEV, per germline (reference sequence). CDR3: CASSFGTRNTEAFF. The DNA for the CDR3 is TGTGCCAGCAGTTTCGGGACGAGGAACACTGAAGCTTTCTTT.

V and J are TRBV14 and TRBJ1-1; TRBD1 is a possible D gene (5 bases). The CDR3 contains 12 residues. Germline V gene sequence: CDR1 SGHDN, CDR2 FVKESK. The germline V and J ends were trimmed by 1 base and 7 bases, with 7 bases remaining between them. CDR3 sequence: CASSQGGVEAFF. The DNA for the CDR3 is TGTGCCAGCAGCCAAGGAGGGGTTGAAGCTTTCTTT.